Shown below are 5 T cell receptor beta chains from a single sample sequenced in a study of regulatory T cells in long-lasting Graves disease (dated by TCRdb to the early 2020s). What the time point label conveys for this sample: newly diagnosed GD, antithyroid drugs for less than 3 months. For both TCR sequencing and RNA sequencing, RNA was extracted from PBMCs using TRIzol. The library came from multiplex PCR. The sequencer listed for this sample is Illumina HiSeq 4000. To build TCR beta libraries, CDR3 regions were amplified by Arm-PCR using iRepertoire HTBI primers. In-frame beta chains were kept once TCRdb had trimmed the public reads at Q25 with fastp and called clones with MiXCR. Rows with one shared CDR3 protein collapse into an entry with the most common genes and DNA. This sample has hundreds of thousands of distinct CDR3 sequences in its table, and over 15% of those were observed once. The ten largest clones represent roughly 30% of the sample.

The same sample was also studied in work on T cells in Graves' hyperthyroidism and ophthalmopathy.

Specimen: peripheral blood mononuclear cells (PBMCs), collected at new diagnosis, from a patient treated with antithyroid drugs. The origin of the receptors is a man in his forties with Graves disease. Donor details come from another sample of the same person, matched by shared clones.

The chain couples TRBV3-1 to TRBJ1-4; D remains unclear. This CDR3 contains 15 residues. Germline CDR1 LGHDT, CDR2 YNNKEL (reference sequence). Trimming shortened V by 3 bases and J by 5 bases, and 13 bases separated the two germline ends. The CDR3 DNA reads TGTGCCAGCAGCCAGCGCGGGTTAGGGAATGAAAAACTGTTTTTT. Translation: CASSQRGLGNEKLFF.

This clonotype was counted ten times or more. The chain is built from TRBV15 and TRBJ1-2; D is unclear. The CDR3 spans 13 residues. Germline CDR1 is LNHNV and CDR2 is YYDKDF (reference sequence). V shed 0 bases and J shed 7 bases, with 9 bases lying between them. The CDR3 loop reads CATSRETRTGYTF. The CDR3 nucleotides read TGTGCCACCAGCAGAGAAACGAGGACTGGCTACACCTTC.

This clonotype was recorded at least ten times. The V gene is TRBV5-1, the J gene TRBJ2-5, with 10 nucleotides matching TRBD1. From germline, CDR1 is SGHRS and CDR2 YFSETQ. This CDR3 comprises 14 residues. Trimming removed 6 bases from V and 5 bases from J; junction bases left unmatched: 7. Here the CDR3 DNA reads TGCGCCAGCACCACGGGGACAGGGGAGGAGACCCAGTACTTC. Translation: CASTTGTGEETQYF.

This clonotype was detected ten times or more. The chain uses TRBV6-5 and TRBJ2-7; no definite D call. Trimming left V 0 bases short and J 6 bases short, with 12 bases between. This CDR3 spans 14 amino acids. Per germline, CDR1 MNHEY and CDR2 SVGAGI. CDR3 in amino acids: CASSYSSGVGEQYF. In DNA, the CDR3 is TGTGCCAGCAGTTACTCGAGTGGGGTCGGCGAGCAGTACTTC.

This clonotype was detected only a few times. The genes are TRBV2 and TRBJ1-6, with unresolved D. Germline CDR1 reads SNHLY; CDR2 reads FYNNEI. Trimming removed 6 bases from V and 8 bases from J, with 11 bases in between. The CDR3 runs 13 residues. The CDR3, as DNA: TGTGCCAGCAGAGACCGGGTATATTCACCCCTCCACTTT. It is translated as CASRDRVYSPLHF.